This is a list of T cell receptor beta chains from one sample in a study of regulatory and conventional T cells in RAG deficiency. TCRdb's copy holds only in-frame clones and misses some; the assay was immunoSEQ multiplex PCR. The table includes under 35,000 clones, approximately 80% detected once. The sample also formed part of further work on regulatory T cells.

Sequencing was performed on CD4+ effector T cells sorted from blood. The receptors stem from a human donor in good health. Both conserved end residues are part of each CDR3. The D gene is left open where the match is weak. The size entry is marked missing in some rows and otherwise reads once, few, many or a size class.

clone size	V gene	J gene	D gene	CDR3 DNA	CDR3 protein
-	TRBV29-1	TRBJ1-4	-	TGCAGCGCCGCCAATGAAAAACTGTTTTTT	CSAANEKLFF
-	TRBV5-4	TRBJ2-5	-	TGTGCCAGCAGCTTGGGGCCAGGAAACCAAGAGACCCAGTACTTC	CASSLGPGNQETQYF
-	TRBV10-1	TRBJ2-7	TRBD1	TGCGCCAGCAGTGAGTCCTCCGGGACAGGGATCCACGAGCAGTACTTC	CASSESSGTGIHEQYF
-	TRBV28	TRBJ1-2	-	TGTGCCAGCAGTCCCCCAGGGAACCATGGCTACACCTTC	CASSPPGNHGYTF
-	TRBV6-5	TRBJ2-1	TRBD2	TGTGCCAGCAGCCGTAGCGGGGGGGTTTACAATGAGCAGTTCTTC	CASSRSGGVYNEQFF
-	TRBV27	TRBJ1-1	-	TGTGCCAGCAGTCGGGCCCGCAGTAACACTGAAGCTTTCTTT	CASSRARSNTEAFF
-	TRBV2	TRBJ2-3	TRBD2	TGTGCCAGCAGTAGCGGGGGGAGCACAGATACGCAGTATTTT	CASSSGGSTDTQYF
-	TRBV7-8	TRBJ2-6	TRBD1	TGTGCCAGCAGTCCGACAGGGAGCTTGGCTGGGGCCAACGTCCTGACTTTC	CASSPTGSLAGANVLTF
-	TRBV9	TRBJ2-3	TRBD2	TGTGCCAGCAGCGTATCCCGAGGGCCTAGCGGGGGCCGCACAGATACGCAGTATTTT	CASSVSRGPSGGRTDTQYF
few	TRBV6-5	TRBJ1-5	-	TGTGCCAGCAGTGCGGGCGGGAATAGCAATCAGCCCCAGCATTTT	CASSAGGNSNQPQHF
-	TRBV19	TRBJ2-7	TRBD2	TGTGCCAGTAGTCCAGAACGACGGGGGGGCCGCCGGAACGAGCAGTACTTC	CASSPERRGGRRNEQYF
-	TRBV5-1	TRBJ1-1	-	TGCGCCAGCAGCGCAACCGGGAGGAACACTGAAGCTTTCTTT	CASSATGRNTEAFF
-	TRBV5-4	TRBJ1-2	-	TGTGCCAGCAGCTTGTGGGCAGGGAGTAGCACCTTC	CASSLWAGSSTF
-	TRBV18	TRBJ2-1	-	TGTGCCAGCTCACCAAGGTATAACGATGATGAGCAGTTCTTC	CASSPRYNDDEQFF
-	TRBV6-5	TRBJ1-2	-	TGTGCCAGCAGGAGGGACCGTCAAAATGGCTACACCTTC	CASRRDRQNGYTF
-	TRBV18	TRBJ2-5	-	TGTGCCAGCTCACGGACCCCGCAAGAGACCCAGTACTTC	CASSRTPQETQYF
once	TRBV19	TRBJ1-1	TRBD1	TGTGCCAGCAGAGACAGGGACAACACTGAAGCTTTCTTT	CASRDRDNTEAFF
-	TRBV2	TRBJ2-7	TRBD1	TGTGCCAGCAAAGCGGACAGGGTCGGGTCCTACGAGCAGTACTTC	CASKADRVGSYEQYF
-	TRBV6-5	TRBJ1-1	TRBD1	TGTGCCAGCAGTATCGACAGGGGAAAACTAGCTGAAGCTTTCTTT	CASSIDRGKLAEAFF
-	TRBV6-4	TRBJ2-5	TRBD2	TGTGCCAGCATTGAAAGGACTAGCGGGGGGTCGGGGAGTGGGGAGACCCAGTACTTC	CASIERTSGGSGSGETQYF
-	TRBV18	TRBJ1-2	-	TGTGCCAGCTCACCCGAAGACGGAACCTATGGCTACACCTTC	CASSPEDGTYGYTF
-	TRBV7-6	TRBJ1-3	-	TGTGCCAGCAGCTTAAACGGCCCCTCTGGAAACACCATATATTTT	CASSLNGPSGNTIYF
-	TRBV27	TRBJ2-6	TRBD1	TGTGCCAGCAGTCCGCGCCTCGGGACAGGGGGCTCTGGGGCCAACGTCCTGACTTTC	CASSPRLGTGGSGANVLTF
-	TRBV30	TRBJ2-7	TRBD2	TGTGCCTGGAACCCGGGACTAGCGGGGCAGAACTACGAGCAGTACTTC	CAWNPGLAGQNYEQYF
-	TRBV19	TRBJ1-4	TRBD1	TGTGCCAGTAGGACACACAGGGGGTCGGGGGAACTGTTTTTT	CASRTHRGSGELFF
few	TRBV5-1	TRBJ1-1	-	TGCGCCAGCAGCTTGGTGACAGAGAACACTGAAGCTTTCTTT	CASSLVTENTEAFF
few	TRBV7-2	TRBJ2-4	-	TGTGCCAGCAGCACGACACTAGCCAAAAACATTCAGTACTTC	CASSTTLAKNIQYF
-	TRBV19	TRBJ1-2	TRBD1	TGTGCCAGTAGTATCGATAGGGGACAGACCTATGGCTACACCTTC	CASSIDRGQTYGYTF
-	TRBV6-1	TRBJ1-2	TRBD1	TGTGCCACCCAGACAGGGGGGAACTATGGCTACACCTTC	CATQTGGNYGYTF
-	TRBV5-1	TRBJ2-6	-	TGCGCCAGCAGCTTGGAAACGGGGCCGTGGGAAGTCCTGACTTTC	CASSLETGPWEVLTF
few	TRBV7-3	TRBJ2-2	-	TGTGCCAGTAGTCGGGGCTCCGGGGAGCTGTTTTTT	CASSRGSGELFF
-	TRBV4-1	TRBJ2-5	TRBD1	TGCGCCAGCAGCCAAGATGGGGCAGGGGGATCCATGAGGGAGACCCAGTACTTC	CASSQDGAGGSMRETQYF
-	TRBV7-9	TRBJ2-2	TRBD1	TGTGCCAGCAGCCTTATCTACAGGGGTCGTGGCGGGGAGCTGTTTTTT	CASSLIYRGRGGELFF
few	TRBV29-1	TRBJ1-5	TRBD1	TGCAGCGTTGGGACAGGGAGGCATCAGCCCCAGCATTTT	CSVGTGRHQPQHF
-	TRBV19	TRBJ1-4	-	TGTGCCAGTAGTACAGGGGTGGGTGAAAAACTGTTTTTT	CASSTGVGEKLFF
-	TRBV30	TRBJ1-6	-	TGTGCCTGGAGTGTGGTCAGGTCCTCACCAGGGCTCGGTAATTCACCCCTCCACTTT	CAWSVVRSSPGLGNSPLHF
-	TRBV2	TRBJ1-1	-	TGTGCCAGCAGTGAAGATCGTACTGAAGCTTTCTTT	CASSEDRTEAFF
-	TRBV6-1	TRBJ1-2	-	TGTGCCAGCAGTCGGGGGGGGAACTATGGCTACACCTTC	CASSRGGNYGYTF
-	TRBV5-1	TRBJ1-2	-	TGCGCCAGCAGCTTGGGAGTGGGAAACGGCTACACCTTC	CASSLGVGNGYTF
-	TRBV19	TRBJ1-5	TRBD1	TGTGCCAGTCTCTCAGGGGGAGTATATAGCAATCAGCCCCAGCATTTT	CASLSGGVYSNQPQHF
-	TRBV5-5	TRBJ2-5	-	TGTGCCAGCAGCGTGGGGACTGGCCAAGAGACCCAGTACTTC	CASSVGTGQETQYF
-	TRBV19	TRBJ2-5	TRBD1	TGTGCCAGTAGTGACCGACAGGGGGCAGAGACCCAGTACTTC	CASSDRQGAETQYF
-	TRBV6-5	TRBJ1-1	-	TGTGCCAGCAGTTATAGCAGGGTGAACACTGAAGCTTTCTTT	CASSYSRVNTEAFF
-	TRBV15	TRBJ1-2	TRBD1	TGTGCCACCAGCGCGGGACAGGGGCTCTATGGCTACACCTTC	CATSAGQGLYGYTF
-	TRBV27	TRBJ2-3	TRBD2	TGTGCCAGCAGCCTCTCTAGCGGGGGAAGCACAGATACGCAGTATTTT	CASSLSSGGSTDTQYF
-	TRBV7-6	TRBJ2-3	TRBD2	TGTGCCAGCAGCACTAGCGGGGGGCACTTAGATACGCAGTATTTT	CASSTSGGHLDTQYF
-	TRBV18	TRBJ2-7	-	TGTGCCAGCTCAAGATCAGGCGACTCCTACGAGCAGTACTTC	CASSRSGDSYEQYF
-	TRBV18	TRBJ2-7	-	TGTGCCAGCTCACCAGGGTCTCGGTGGGGCTACGAGCAGTACTTC	CASSPGSRWGYEQYF
-	TRBV11-2	TRBJ1-5	-	TGTGCCAGCAGCTTAGGGCAGGGCAATCAGCCCCAGCATTTT	CASSLGQGNQPQHF
once	TRBV2	TRBJ2-7	-	TGTGCCAGCGGGGATACTAGAGCCGGGCAGTACTTC	CASGDTRAGQYF
-	TRBV7-8	TRBJ2-7	TRBD1	TGTGCCAGCAGCTTCGGACAGGGCCCCTACGAGCAGTACTTC	CASSFGQGPYEQYF
-	TRBV6-5	TRBJ1-2	-	TGTGCCAGCAGTTACTTAGACAAGTTCGGCTACACCTTC	CASSYLDKFGYTF
-	TRBV5-5	TRBJ1-2	TRBD1	TGTGCCAGCAGCCAGACAGGGGTCTTCTATGGCTACACCTTC	CASSQTGVFYGYTF